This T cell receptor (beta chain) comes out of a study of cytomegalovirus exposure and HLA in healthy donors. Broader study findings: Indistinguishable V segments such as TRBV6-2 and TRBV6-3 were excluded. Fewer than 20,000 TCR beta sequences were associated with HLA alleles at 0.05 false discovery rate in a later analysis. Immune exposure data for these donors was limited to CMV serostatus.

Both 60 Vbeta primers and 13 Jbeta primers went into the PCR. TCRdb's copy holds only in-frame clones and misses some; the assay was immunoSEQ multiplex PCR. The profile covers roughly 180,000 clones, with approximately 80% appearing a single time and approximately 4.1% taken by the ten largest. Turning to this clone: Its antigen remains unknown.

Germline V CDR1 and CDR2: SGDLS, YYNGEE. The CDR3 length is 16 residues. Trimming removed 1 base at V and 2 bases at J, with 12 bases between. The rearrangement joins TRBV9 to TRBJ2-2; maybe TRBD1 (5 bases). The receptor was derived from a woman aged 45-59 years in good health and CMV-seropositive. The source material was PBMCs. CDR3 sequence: CASSVRWGANTGELFF. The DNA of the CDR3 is TGTGCCAGCAGCGTACGGTGGGGCGCTAACACCGGGGAGCTGTTTTTT.